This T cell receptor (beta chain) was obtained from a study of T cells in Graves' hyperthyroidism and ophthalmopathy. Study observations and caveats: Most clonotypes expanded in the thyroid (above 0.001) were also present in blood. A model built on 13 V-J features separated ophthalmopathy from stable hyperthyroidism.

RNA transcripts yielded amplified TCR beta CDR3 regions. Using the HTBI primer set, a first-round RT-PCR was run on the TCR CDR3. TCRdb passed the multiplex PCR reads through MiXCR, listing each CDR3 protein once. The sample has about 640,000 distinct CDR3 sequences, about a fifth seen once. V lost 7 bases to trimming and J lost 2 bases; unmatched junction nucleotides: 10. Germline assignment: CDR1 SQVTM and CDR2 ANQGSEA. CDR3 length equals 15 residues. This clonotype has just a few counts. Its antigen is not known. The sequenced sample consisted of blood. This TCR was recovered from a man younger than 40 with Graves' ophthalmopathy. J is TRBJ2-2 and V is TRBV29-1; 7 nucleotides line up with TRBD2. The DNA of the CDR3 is TGCAGCGCCCTGCGGAGCGGGGTTAACACCGGGGAGCTGTTTTTT. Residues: CSALRSGVNTGELFF.